The T cell receptor beta chain described here comes from a study of blood T cell repertoires in COVID-19. Across the study: Spain, Italy and the United States supplied samples that represented acute and convalescent COVID-19. The cDNA or gDNA used as material had been derived from T cells, B-cell-depleted T cells, or PBMCs.

Data came from immunoSEQ multiplex PCR; TCRdb stores just in-frame clones and leaves some out. The sample gives a few hundred thousand clones, around 91% of which show up once; around 4.3% is in the top ten. Self-reported history from a screening survey and questionnaire set each donor's cohort. CDR1 and CDR2 from the germline V gene are MDHEN and SYDVKM. Between the trimmed V and J ends, which lost 3 bases and 9 bases, there was a span of 14 bases. The CDR3 is 13 residues long. This receptor was obtained from a woman under 30 with acute COVID-19. Sequenced sample: PBMCs or T cells enriched from blood (not recorded which). J is TRBJ1-1 and V is TRBV28; D gene ambiguous. The CDR3 DNA sequence: TGTGCCAGCAGTTTTGAGGTGTCCTTGAAAGCTTTCTTT. This sequence encodes CASSFEVSLKAFF.